The clone carrying this TCR beta chain was seen once. The record originates from a study of control samples from healthy donors and cancer patients. Measured with immunoSEQ multiplex PCR; TCRdb has only the in-frame clones, and not every one. The sample includes tens of thousands of clones, around 92% of them seen just once. The TCR was taken from a man aged 25 to 40 in good health. The specimen was blood.

The CDR3 spells CASRAGSYNSPLHF. DNA of the CDR3: TGTGCCAGTCGGGCAGGCAGCTATAATTCACCCCTCCACTTT. The chain carries TRBV6-5 and TRBJ1-6; D remains ambiguous. The germline V and J ends were trimmed by 9 bases and 3 bases, with 12 bases remaining between them. The CDR3 is 14 amino acids. Germline loops: CDR1 MNHEY, CDR2 SVGAGI.